This record concerns one TCR beta chain sequence. Its antigen specificity is not known. It has no much larger one-base neighbor in the sample; base qualities were not kept. V and J lose 1 base and 6 bases, and a span of 10 bases separates them. As encoded in the germline V gene, CDR1 is SGDLS while CDR2 is YYNGEE. Inclusive of the bounding cysteine and phenylalanine, the CDR3 is 13 residues long. Only the CDR3 DNA is retained, 39 bases long and in frame from the first base. The cohort comprised 550 to 700 healthy bone marrow donors. Cohort members were all nominally healthy when sampled, although unrecorded immune exposures were likely present. The donor tested CMV seronegative and was one of the 352 seronegative cohort members. Each donor provided a peripheral blood sample, and peripheral blood mononuclear cells were used for TCR beta sequencing. Genomic DNA was extracted from the blood cell samples with the Qiagen DNeasy Blood Extraction Kit.

These data are taken from a study of cytomegalovirus exposure and HLA in healthy donors (dated by TCRdb to about 2017). Looking at the study overall: According to an earlier analysis of 550 to 700 of the donors, 150 million to 200 million T cells yielded roughly 110 million unique TCR beta sequences and around 280 Gb of sequence data. Approximately 310 gigabases of sequencing data and tens of millions of unique TCR sequences were included in an early release covering over 600 HLA-typed donors. Of the roughly 400 genotyped donors, roughly 80% were placed in the genetic ancestry cluster associated with self-reported Caucasian donors. The aim of the study was to test whether cataloging public T cell receptors could identify signatures of past pathogen exposure. Using immunosequencing, the study profiled T cell repertoires from 666 subjects and related those repertoires to cytomegalovirus serostatus. Besides the first cohort of 500 to 700 subjects, a separate validation cohort made up of 120 different subjects was used. The study combined high-throughput TCR immunosequencing, statistical association of individual TCRs with disease status, and machine learning to predict cytomegalovirus infection status. A later analysis re-examined previously published TCR beta repertoires from more than 650 donors and added high-resolution HLA genotyping to investigate patterns of TCR occurrence. Rather than drawing on any new phenotypic data, the later analysis identified candidate immune exposures from TCR beta sequences and the way those sequences occurred across donors. An earlier analysis of around 640 of the donors used high-throughput TCR beta sequencing to judge whether each TCR beta V gene segment behaved as functional or pseudogenic. Donor age, sex, ethnicity and CMV serostatus were compiled together with the repertoire data. A later genetic analysis took genome-wide SNP genotypes for 398 of the 666 donors and used that subset as a discovery cohort. Every discovery cohort repertoire had been produced on one sequencing platform. HLA typing included class I and class II loci at four-digit resolution. The number of typed donors differed by locus: about 629-630 for A, B, C, DRB1 and DQB1; approximately 540 for DQA1; around 580 for DPA1; and 450 to 480 for DPB1. Because of strong linkage in the cohort, roughly five DR-DQ haplotypes were treated as single units for association and clustering. On average, 235,054 unique TCR beta nucleotide sequences were sequenced per donor among some 420 genotyped donors of the cohort, with 15% to 20% of those sequences being non-productive.

Paper-wide results and their limitations: In a later analysis, several top co-occurrence clusters were reported to appear linked to parvovirus B19, influenza, CMV and Epstein-Barr virus. Correlated functional status among segregating V segments might be attributable to linkage disequilibrium, but an unknown experimental factor could not be ruled out. In an earlier analysis of roughly 560 of the donors, most TCR beta V segments were observed in productive rearrangements about 87% or about 30% of the time, broadly matching IMGT annotations. Most TCR sequences were seen in very few donors, while some public TCRs were found in many individuals. In a later analysis, 15,000 to 20,000 TCR beta sequences were associated with specific HLA alleles at a false discovery rate of 0.05. It was suggested by the authors that the approach could potentially be generalized to other disease states and immunological phenotypes. A further reported finding was that TCR beta sequences accurately predicted the HLA-A and HLA-B alleles for most subjects in the first cohort. Because counts were too low, about 17 rarely observed V segments, including chromosome 9 orphons, were excluded from the earlier analysis of a few hundred of the donors. In a later analysis, the rate of TCR association differed among HLA loci, with DRB1 alleles having the most associated TCRs and HLA-C alleles having the fewest. A later genetic analysis associated a missense DCLRE1C variant with V-gene and J-gene trimming of TCR beta chains, and an independent cohort replicated the association. Presence/absence analyses assumed roughly uniform sequencing depth across donors, an assumption that may not hold. In both the original and validation cohorts, the classifier was reported to diagnose cytomegalovirus status with high specificity and sensitivity. According to a later genetic analysis, donors in an Asian-associated ancestry cluster had fewer N-insertions in productive TCRs than the roughly 700-donor mean. In a later analysis, HLA-associated TCR beta chains showed more clonal expansion and lower generation probabilities than non-associated chains that were equally common. The sequencing pipeline was judged likely to have produced a cluster of highly shared sequence variants as a technical artifact. HLA typing was unavailable for some donors at each locus, so association tests used only the typed subset. In the study, around 150 TCR beta chains were listed as associated with cytomegalovirus. In a later analysis, most CMV-associated TCR beta chains were found to appear HLA-restricted, with HLA associations seemingly driven largely by CMV exposure. Immune exposure information for the cohort was limited to CMV serostatus. Strong co-occurrence of HLA alleles, especially DR and DQ, made assigning TCR associations to individual alleles difficult. In vitro tests confirmed that a few of the cytomegalovirus-associated TCR beta chains recognize cytomegalovirus antigens. Some IMGT-functional V segments, including TRBV6-2 and TRBV6-3, could not be told apart with the 87-base-pair reads, so those segments were excluded. This cohort had only TCR beta chains sequenced, and the lack of alpha or paired-chain data limited which features could be detected.

Libraries were made using the immunoSEQ multiplex PCR assay. For the multiplex PCR, a mixture combining 60 forward primers for TCR Vbeta segments and 13 reverse primers for TCR Jbeta segments was used. The CDR3 region of rearranged TCR beta genes was amplified from genomic DNA by a multiplex PCR assay. The amplified TCR beta libraries were sequenced on the Illumina HiSeq System as 87-base-pair reads. In the authors' own workflow: A later analysis tallied roughly 80 million unique TCR beta chains across the 700 or so repertoires, and around 9.9 million of those chains were shared by two or more donors. Raw reads were error-corrected and collapsed into unique sequences by a nearest-neighbor algorithm in which closely related sequences were merged to remove PCR and sequencing errors. V, D and J gene segments were assigned by aligning CDR3 sequences to IMGT reference sequences. For a sequence to be retained, a match of at least six nucleotides was required to both a V gene segment and a J gene segment. A rearrangement counted as productive if the CDR3 had no stop codons and remained in frame with V and J, and every other rearrangement counted as non-productive. CDR3 was defined by IMGT convention, running from the second conserved V-encoded cysteine to the conserved J-encoded phenylalanine. Sequences without an unambiguous match to a single V gene segment were excluded from the earlier analysis of a few hundred of the donors. An earlier analysis of about 590 of the donors classified V segments as functional when productive rearrangements were above 56.7% and as segregating when the standard deviation between donors was above 5%. A statistical classification framework was built for diagnosing cytomegalovirus status from the catalog of TCR beta chain sequences. In a later analysis, TCR nucleotide sequences were compared against IMGT/GENE-DB human TR gene sequences so that V and J genes could be assigned. The TCRdist pipeline was used in a later analysis to assign CDR3 sequences and most-parsimonious VDJ recombination scenarios. In a later analysis, every TCR beta chain was defined by the combination of its CDR3 amino acid sequence and its V-gene family, and reads without a unique V-gene family were dropped. In a later analysis, fewer than 600 highly shared, low-generation-probability nucleotide sequences were removed to address suspected cross-contamination and a sequencing artifact. In a later analysis, a clonal expansion index was calculated for each public chain from normalized within-repertoire ranks of inferred template counts. In a later analysis, generation probabilities were computed using a VDJ recombination model fitted to out-of-frame rearrangements, and the results were checked against IGoR. In a later analysis, hypergeometric tests were used to score TCR-TCR, TCR-HLA and TCR-CMV co-occurrence, with a repertoire-size bias correction applied to TCR pairs. In a later analysis, false discovery rates were estimated by permuting HLA or CMV assignments 20 times. In a later analysis, co-occurring TCRs were grouped using DBSCAN, and TCRdist sequence similarity was added for clustering within HLA-allele-positive subsets. For co-occurrence clustering, repertoires with fewer than 30,000 or more than 120,000 public chains were excluded, along with 5 or 6 repertoires with anomalous nucleotide sharing. TCRdb retrieved this table from immuneACCESS and kept in-frame rearrangements only. Not all clones are present; in checked studies, unresolved V genes account for under half, and no reason is known for the remainder. Clone size and V and J calls were adopted from that table, with D and trimming inferred from the DNA. Within this sample are 100,000 to 150,000 clones, with roughly 79% of them counted one time only. The ten largest make up around 1.9% of the sample.

The TCR was taken from a woman aged 50 to 60 in good health and CMV-seronegative. Sample: PBMCs. The rearranged chain carries TRBV9 and TRBJ1-2; TRBD1 is a weak D gene call, 5 bases matching. CDR3 region: CASSVTTTDGYTF. The nucleotide sequence is TGTGCCAGCAGCGTAACAACGACAGATGGCTACACCTTC.